Listed below are T cell receptor beta chains from one sample, sequenced in a study of blood T cells in healthy people across ages. Using its own MiXCR run on the 5' RACE reads, TCRdb lists one record per CDR3 protein. There are roughly 1,100,000 distinct CDR3 sequences in the sample; under 30% occur only once, and less than 0.75% lies in the top ten. The same specimen was also included in a second study, on T cells of mothers and their children.

What was sequenced was blood. The receptor set was obtained from a girl aged 2 to 9 in good health. CDR3s include the opening cysteine and the closing phenylalanine or tryptophan. Fields, in order: clone size, V gene, D gene, J gene, CDR3 DNA, CDR3 protein. The D gene is left open where the match is weak. The size field is filled for only some rows; it gives once, few, many or a size class.

few	TRBV4-1	.	TRBJ2-1	TGCGCCAGCAGCCAAGTAGTAACGATGGCCTACAATGAGCAGTTCTTC	CASSQVVTMAYNEQFF
.	TRBV27	TRBD1	TRBJ1-1	TGTGCCAGCAGTTTTGGGACAGGTGGTATCACTGAAGCTTTCTTT	CASSFGTGGITEAFF
.	TRBV28	TRBD1	TRBJ2-4	TGTGCCAGCAGTTTGAACCGGGACAGGGGGCGAAACATTCAGTACTTC	CASSLNRDRGRNIQYF
.	TRBV4-3	.	TRBJ1-4	TGCGCCAGCAGCCAAGAAGTGGAGGCGGGGAATGAAAAACTGTTTTTT	CASSQEVEAGNEKLFF
.	TRBV19	TRBD1	TRBJ2-1	TGTGCTAGTAGTACCGACAGGGCCAATTATTTCCATGAGCAGTTCTTC	CASSTDRANYFHEQFF
.	TRBV5-5	.	TRBJ1-6	TGTGCCAGCAGCTTATCTCCGGGTCCTACAACTTCACCCCTCCACTTT	CASSLSPGPTTSPLHF
.	TRBV12-3/TRBV12-4	.	TRBJ2-2	TGTGCCAGCACTCTTGAGGGCGAGCTGTTTTTT	CASTLEGELFF
few	TRBV4-1	.	TRBJ2-1	TGCGCCAGCAGCCAAGACGAATCGGCCTACAATGAGCAGTTCTTC	CASSQDESAYNEQFF
.	TRBV2	.	TRBJ1-4	TGTGCCAGCTATTTGCAGGAAAAACTGTTTTTT	CASYLQEKLFF
few	TRBV6-1	TRBD1	TRBJ2-5	TGTGCCAGCAGTGAACCTCGGGACAGGGGTTACCAAGAGACCCAGTACTTC	CASSEPRDRGYQETQYF
.	TRBV7-9	.	TRBJ1-2	TGTGCCAGTGGAACAGAGGACGGCTACACCTTC	CASGTEDGYTF
few	TRBV29-1	TRBD2	TRBJ2-3	TGCAGCGTTGTACTAGCGGGAATGAATACGCAGTATTTT	CSVVLAGMNTQYF
few	TRBV11-3	.	TRBJ1-1	TGTGCCAGCAGCTCCCCGGATAGTACGACTGAAGCTTTCTTT	CASSSPDSTTEAFF
.	TRBV7-9	.	TRBJ2-1	TGTGCCAGCAGCTTAAGGTGGGAGGAGCAGTTCTTC	CASSLRWEEQFF
.	TRBV27	TRBD1	TRBJ1-2	TGTGCCAGCAGTCCAGGGGGAGTGCCCTATGGCTACACCTTC	CASSPGGVPYGYTF
.	TRBV29-1	.	TRBJ2-5	TGCAGCGTTGCTCCCCAAGGGGTTGCAGAGACCCAGTACTTC	CSVAPQGVAETQYF
few	TRBV27	.	TRBJ2-1	TGTGCCAGCAGTTTATCCCCCACTCCAAAACAGGGATTTCAGTTCTTC	CASSLSPTPKQGFQFF
few	TRBV25-1	.	TRBJ1-4	TGTGCCAGCAGTGAAGCAGGGGATTTCGAAAAACTGTTTTTT	CASSEAGDFEKLFF
once	TRBV12-3/TRBV12-4	TRBD1	TRBJ1-2	TGTGCCAGCAGCTTAAACGCCGGGACAGGGCTCGGCTACACCTTC	CASSLNAGTGLGYTF
.	TRBV7-8	.	TRBJ2-1	TGTGCCAGCAGCTTAGCCCGGGACCGACGGAGACGATTTGACAATGAGCAGTTCTTC	CASSLARDRRRRFDNEQFF
.	TRBV29-1	.	TRBJ2-5	TGCAGCGTTGATCCGAGCGAGACCCAGTACTTC	CSVDPSETQYF
few	TRBV4-3	.	TRBJ2-1	TGCGCCAGCAGCCCTGCGAGAGGGGGGCGGTTCAATGAGCAGTTCTTC	CASSPARGGRFNEQFF
.	TRBV11-2	TRBD2	TRBJ2-5	TGTGCCAGCAGCTTCCGGCGGGAGGATCTGGAGACCCAGTACTTC	CASSFRREDLETQYF
.	TRBV29-1	.	TRBJ2-3	TGCAGCGTTGAACAGGGAGGTACGCAGTATTTT	CSVEQGGTQYF
few	TRBV4-1	.	TRBJ1-1	TGCGCCAGCAGCCGCTCGGGGCAGGGAGACACTGAAGCTTTCTTT	CASSRSGQGDTEAFF
few	TRBV11-1	.	TRBJ1-1	TGTGCCAGCAGCTTAGGGTTCGGGGCGGGCATGAACACTGAAGCTTTCTTT	CASSLGFGAGMNTEAFF
many	TRBV7-2	.	TRBJ2-5	TGTGCCAGCAGCCAGATGACAGTACAAGAGACCCAGTACTTC	CASSQMTVQETQYF
once	TRBV12-5	.	TRBJ2-7	TGTGCTAGTGGTTTGGGGGTTAACTACGAGCAGTACTTC	CASGLGVNYEQYF
.	TRBV5-6	.	TRBJ1-6	TGTGCCAGCAGCTTCAGGGTCGGGAGCTCACCCCTCCACTTT	CASSFRVGSSPLHF
.	TRBV6-1	.	TRBJ1-4	TGTGCCAGCAGACCCCGAGCGGGGGGTGTTGGAACTAATGAAAAACTGTTTTTT	CASRPRAGGVGTNEKLFF
.	TRBV6-5	.	TRBJ2-2	TGTGCCAGCAGGCAAGGGGGTGGCGGGGAGCTGTTTTTT	CASRQGGGGELFF
few	TRBV6-6	.	TRBJ1-4	TGTGCCAGCAGTTACGGGGGGGCAGCGACTAATGAAAAACTGTTTTTT	CASSYGGAATNEKLFF
few	TRBV20-1	.	TRBJ1-1	TGCAGTGGAACCGGGGCTGAAGCTTTCTTT	CSGTGAEAFF
.	TRBV28	TRBD2	TRBJ2-1	TGTGCCAGCAGTTCCCCAGGAGCGGGAATAGGCAATGAGCAGTTCTTC	CASSSPGAGIGNEQFF
few	TRBV20-1	TRBD1	TRBJ2-1	TGCAGCGCACGGACAGGCAGCTCCTACAATGAGCAGTTCTTC	CSARTGSSYNEQFF
few	TRBV7-9	.	TRBJ2-1	TGTGCCAGCAGCTCTCCGACGGGCGACTACAATGAGCAGTTCTTC	CASSSPTGDYNEQFF